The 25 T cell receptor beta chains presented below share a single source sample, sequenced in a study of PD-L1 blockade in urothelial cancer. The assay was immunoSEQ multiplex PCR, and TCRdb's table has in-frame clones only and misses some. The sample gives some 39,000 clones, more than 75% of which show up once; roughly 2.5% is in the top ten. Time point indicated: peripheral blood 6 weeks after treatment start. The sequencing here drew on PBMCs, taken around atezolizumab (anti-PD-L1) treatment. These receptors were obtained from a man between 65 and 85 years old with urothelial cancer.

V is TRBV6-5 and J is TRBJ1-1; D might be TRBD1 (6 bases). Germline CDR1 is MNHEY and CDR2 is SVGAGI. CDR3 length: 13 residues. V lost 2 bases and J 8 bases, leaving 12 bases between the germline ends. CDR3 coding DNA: TGTGCCAGCAGTTACCGACAGGTCGGGGAAGCTTTCTTT. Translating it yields CASSYRQVGEAFF.

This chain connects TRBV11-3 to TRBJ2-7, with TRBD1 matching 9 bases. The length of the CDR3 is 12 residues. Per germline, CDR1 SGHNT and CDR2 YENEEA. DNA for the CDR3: TGTGCACAGGCGGGACAGGGCAACGAGCAGTACTTC. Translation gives CAQAGQGNEQYF.

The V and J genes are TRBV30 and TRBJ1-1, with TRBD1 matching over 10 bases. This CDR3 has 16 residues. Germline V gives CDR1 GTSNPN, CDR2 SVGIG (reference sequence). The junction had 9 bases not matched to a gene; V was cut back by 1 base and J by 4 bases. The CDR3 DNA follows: TGTGCCTGGAGTGCACGGCCGGGACAGGGGCCCACTGAAGCTTTCTTT. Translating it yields CAWSARPGQGPTEAFF.

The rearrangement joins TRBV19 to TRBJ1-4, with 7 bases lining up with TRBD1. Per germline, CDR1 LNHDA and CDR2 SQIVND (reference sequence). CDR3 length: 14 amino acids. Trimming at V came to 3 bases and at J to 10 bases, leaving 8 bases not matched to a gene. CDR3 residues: CASSIGEWDRKLFF. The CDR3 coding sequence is TGTGCCAGTAGTATCGGCGAGTGGGACAGAAAACTGTTTTTT.

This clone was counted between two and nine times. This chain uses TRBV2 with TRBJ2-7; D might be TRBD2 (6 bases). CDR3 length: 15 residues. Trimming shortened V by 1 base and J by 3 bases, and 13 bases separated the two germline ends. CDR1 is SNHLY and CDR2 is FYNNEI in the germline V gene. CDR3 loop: CASSEGGVASYEQYF. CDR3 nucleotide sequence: TGTGCCAGCAGTGAAGGGGGGGTAGCGAGCTACGAGCAGTACTTC.

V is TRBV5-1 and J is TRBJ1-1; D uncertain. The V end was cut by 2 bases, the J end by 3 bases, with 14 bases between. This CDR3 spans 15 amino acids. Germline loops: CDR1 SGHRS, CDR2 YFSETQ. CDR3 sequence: CASSFVAGAHTEAFF. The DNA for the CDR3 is TGCGCCAGCAGCTTTGTGGCAGGCGCACACACTGAAGCTTTCTTT.

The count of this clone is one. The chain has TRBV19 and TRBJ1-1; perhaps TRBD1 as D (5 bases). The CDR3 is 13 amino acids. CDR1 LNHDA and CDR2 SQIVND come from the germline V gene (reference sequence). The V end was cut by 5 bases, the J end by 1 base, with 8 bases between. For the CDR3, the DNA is TGTGCCAGTAGTGACCAGGGGAACACTGAAGCTTTCTTT. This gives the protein CASSDQGNTEAFF. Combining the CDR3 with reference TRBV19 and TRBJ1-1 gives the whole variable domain DGGITQSPKYLFRKEGQNVTLSCEQNLNHDAMYWYRQDPGQGLRLIYYSQIVNDFQKGDIAEGYSVSREKKESFPLTVTSAQKNPTAFYLCASSDQGNTEAFFGQGTRLTVV.

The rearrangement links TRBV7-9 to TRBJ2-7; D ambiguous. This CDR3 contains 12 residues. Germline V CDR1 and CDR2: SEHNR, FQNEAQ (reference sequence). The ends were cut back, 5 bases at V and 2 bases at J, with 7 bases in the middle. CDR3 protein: CASSLTPYEQYF. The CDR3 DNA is TGTGCCAGCAGCCTAACCCCCTACGAGCAGTACTTC.

CDR3 residues: CTSSQDHQRETQETQYF. The DNA for the CDR3 is TGCACCAGCAGCCAAGATCACCAGCGGGAGACCCAGGAGACCCAGTACTTC. This chain uses TRBV1 with TRBJ2-5; TRBD2 is taken as the D call from the table, unchecked against the DNA. TRBV1 is a pseudogene locus. The CDR3 extends over 17 amino acids.

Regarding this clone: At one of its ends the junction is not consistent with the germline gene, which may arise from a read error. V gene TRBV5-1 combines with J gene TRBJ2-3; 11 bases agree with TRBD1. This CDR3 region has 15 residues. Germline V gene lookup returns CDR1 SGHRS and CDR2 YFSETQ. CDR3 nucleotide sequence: TGCGCCAGCAGTTTGGACAGGGGGCAGACAGATACGCAGTATTTT. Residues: CASSLDRGQTDTQYF. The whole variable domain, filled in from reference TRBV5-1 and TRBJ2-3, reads KAGVTQTPRYLIKTRGQQVTLSCSPISGHRSVSWYQQTPGQGLQFLFEYFSETQRNKGNFPGRFSGRQFSNSRSEMNVSTLELGDSALYLCASSLDRGQTDTQYFGPGTRLTVL.

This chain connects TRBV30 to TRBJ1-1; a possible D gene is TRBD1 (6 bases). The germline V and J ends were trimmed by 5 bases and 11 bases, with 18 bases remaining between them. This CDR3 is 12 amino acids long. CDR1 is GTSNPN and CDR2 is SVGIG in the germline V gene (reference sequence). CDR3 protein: CAWGPDRRKAFF. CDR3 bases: TGTGCCTGGGGCCCTGACAGGCGTAAGGCTTTCTTT.

Here the CDR3 reads CASSPHRDSGNTIYF. CDR3 in DNA: TGTGCCAGCAGTCCTCATCGGGACAGCGGAAACACCATATATTTT. This chain joins TRBV28 and TRBJ1-3, with TRBD1 matching 7 bases. Germline V lookup: CDR1 MDHEN, CDR2 SYDVKM. The CDR3 spans 15 residues. V lost 5 bases to trimming and J lost 4 bases; unmatched junction nucleotides: 8.

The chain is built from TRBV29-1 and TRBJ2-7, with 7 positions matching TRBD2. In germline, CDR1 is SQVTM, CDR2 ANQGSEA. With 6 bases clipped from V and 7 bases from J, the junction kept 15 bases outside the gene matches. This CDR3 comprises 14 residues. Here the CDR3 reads CSVAPGSGLGEQYF. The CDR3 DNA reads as TGCAGCGTGGCCCCCGGTAGCGGGTTGGGAGAGCAGTACTTC.

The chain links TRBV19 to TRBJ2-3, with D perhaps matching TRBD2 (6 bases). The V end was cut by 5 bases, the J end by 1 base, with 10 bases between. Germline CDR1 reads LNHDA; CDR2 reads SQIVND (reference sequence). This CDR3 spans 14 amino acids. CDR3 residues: CASSARERTDTQYF. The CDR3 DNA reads TGTGCCAGTAGTGCTCGGGAGCGCACAGATACGCAGTATTTT.

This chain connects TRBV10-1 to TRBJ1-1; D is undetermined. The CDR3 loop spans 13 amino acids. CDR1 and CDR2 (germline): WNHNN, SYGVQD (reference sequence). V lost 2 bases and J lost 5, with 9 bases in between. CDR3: CASSERGRTEAFF. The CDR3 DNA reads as TGCGCCAGCAGTGAGCGGGGAAGGACTGAAGCTTTCTTT.

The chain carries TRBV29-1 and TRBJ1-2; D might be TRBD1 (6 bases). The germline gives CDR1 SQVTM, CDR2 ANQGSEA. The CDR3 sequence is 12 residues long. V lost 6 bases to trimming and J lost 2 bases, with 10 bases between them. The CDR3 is CSVQGENYGYTF. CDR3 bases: TGCAGCGTACAGGGAGAGAACTATGGCTACACCTTC.

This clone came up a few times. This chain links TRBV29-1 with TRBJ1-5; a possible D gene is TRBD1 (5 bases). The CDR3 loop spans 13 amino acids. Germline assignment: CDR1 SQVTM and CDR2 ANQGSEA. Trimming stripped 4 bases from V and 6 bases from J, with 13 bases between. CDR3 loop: CSVAAGWLQPQHF. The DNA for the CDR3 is TGCAGCGTTGCGGCAGGGTGGCTTCAGCCCCAGCATTTT.

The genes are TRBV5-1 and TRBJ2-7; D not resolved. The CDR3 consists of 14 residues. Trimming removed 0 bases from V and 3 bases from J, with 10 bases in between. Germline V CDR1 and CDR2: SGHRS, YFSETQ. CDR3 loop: CASSLESTDYEQYF. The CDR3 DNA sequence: TGCGCCAGCAGCTTGGAATCTACAGACTACGAGCAGTACTTC.

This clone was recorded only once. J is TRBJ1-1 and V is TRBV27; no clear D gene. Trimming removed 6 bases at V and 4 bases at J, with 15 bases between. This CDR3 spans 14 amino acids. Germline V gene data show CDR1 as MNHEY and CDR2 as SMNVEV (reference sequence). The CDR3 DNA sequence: TGTGCCAGCAGCCCTGATCCCCGGGGCACTGAAGCTTTCTTT. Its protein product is CASSPDPRGTEAFF.

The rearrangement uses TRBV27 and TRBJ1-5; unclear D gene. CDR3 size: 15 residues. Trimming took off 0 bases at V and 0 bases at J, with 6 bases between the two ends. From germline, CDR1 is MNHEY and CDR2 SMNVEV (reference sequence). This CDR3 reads CASSLSYNSNQPQHF. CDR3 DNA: TGTGCCAGCAGTTTATCTTACAATAGCAATCAGCCCCAGCATTTT.

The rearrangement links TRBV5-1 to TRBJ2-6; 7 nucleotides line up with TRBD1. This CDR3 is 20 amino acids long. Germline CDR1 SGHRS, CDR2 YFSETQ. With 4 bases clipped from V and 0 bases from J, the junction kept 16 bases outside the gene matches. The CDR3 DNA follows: TGCGCCAGCAGCGCGAGGGGGCCGAGTCGACAGGCCTCTGGGGCCAACGTCCTGACTTTC. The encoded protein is CASSARGPSRQASGANVLTF.

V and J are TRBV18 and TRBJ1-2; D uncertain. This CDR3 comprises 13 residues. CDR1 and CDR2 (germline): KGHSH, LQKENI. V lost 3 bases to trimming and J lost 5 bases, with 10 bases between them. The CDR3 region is CASSPGREYGYTF. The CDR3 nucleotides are TGTGCCAGCTCACCGGGGAGGGAGTATGGCTACACCTTC.

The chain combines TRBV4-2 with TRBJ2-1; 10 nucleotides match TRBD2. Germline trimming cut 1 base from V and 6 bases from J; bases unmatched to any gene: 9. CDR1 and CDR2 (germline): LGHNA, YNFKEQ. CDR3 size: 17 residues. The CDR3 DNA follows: TGTGCCAGCAGCCAAGTTGTAGCGGGAGGCGGGTTCAATGAGCAGTTCTTC. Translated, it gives CASSQVVAGGGFNEQFF.

The CDR3 DNA follows: TGCGCCAGCAGCTTGGGGAACAGGGGGAATGAGCAGTTCTTC. Translated: CASSLGNRGNEQFF. The chain uses TRBV5-1 and TRBJ2-1, with TRBD1 identical over 8 bases. There are 14 residues in the CDR3. CDR1 and CDR2 (germline): SGHRS, YFSETQ. Trimming removed 0 bases from V and 7 bases from J; junction bases left unmatched: 3. The whole variable domain, filled in from reference TRBV5-1 and TRBJ2-1, reads KAGVTQTPRYLIKTRGQQVTLSCSPISGHRSVSWYQQTPGQGLQFLFEYFSETQRNKGNFPGRFSGRQFSNSRSEMNVSTLELGDSALYLCASSLGNRGNEQFFGPGTRLTVL.

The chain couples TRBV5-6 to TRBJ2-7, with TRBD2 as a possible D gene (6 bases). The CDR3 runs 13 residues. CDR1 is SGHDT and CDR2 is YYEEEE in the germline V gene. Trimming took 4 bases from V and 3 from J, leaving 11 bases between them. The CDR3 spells CASSQTTSYEQYF. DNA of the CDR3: TGTGCCAGCAGCCAGACGACTAGCTACGAGCAGTACTTC.